The 25 T cell receptor beta chains below all came from one sample that was sequenced in a study of T cells in Graves' hyperthyroidism and ophthalmopathy. From RNA transcripts, TCR beta CDR3 regions were amplified. The study used the HTBI primer set for a first-round RT-PCR of the TCR CDR3. MiXCR was run by TCRdb on the multiplex PCR reads, yielding one entry per CDR3 protein. This table has hundreds of thousands of distinct CDR3 sequences, approximately 40% appearing once. The sample taken for sequencing was blood. The origin of the receptors is a man between 18 and 29 years old with Graves' hyperthyroidism.

A note on this clonotype: A clone one base away is much larger, so this may be a read error. This rearrangement joins TRBV19 to TRBJ1-2, with D unclear. Germline CDR1 and CDR2: LNHDA and SQIVND (reference sequence). The CDR3 length is 13 residues. The CDR3 spells CVSSMGGVDGYTF. CDR3 bases: TGTGTCAGTAGTATGGGCGGGGTCGATGGCTACACCTTC.

The sample holds many counts of this clonotype. The chain links TRBV20-1 to TRBJ1-5, with D unclear. Per germline, CDR1 DFQATT and CDR2 SNEGSKA (reference sequence). The CDR3 runs 12 residues. V was clipped by 4 bases and J by 2 bases, with 6 bases between them. CDR3 nucleotides: TGCAGTGCTACAGGTGGCAATCAGCCCCAGCATTTT. Encoded protein: CSATGGNQPQHF.

This clonotype has more than one count but fewer than ten. The chain is built from TRBV7-2 and TRBJ1-3, with D possibly matching TRBD1 (5 bases). CDR1 is SGHTA and CDR2 is FQGNSA in the germline V gene. Trimming shortened V by 1 base and J by 7 bases, and 11 bases separated the two germline ends. This CDR3 contains 14 residues. The CDR3 DNA reads TGTGCCAGCAGCTTAGTGGCGGAGGGGAACACCATATATTTT. This gives the protein CASSLVAEGNTIYF.

This clonotype was seen only a few times. The chain joins TRBV12-5 to TRBJ1-3; no definite D call. The CDR3 runs 12 residues. Germline V gene data show CDR1 as LGHNT and CDR2 as FRNRAP. Trimming left V 10 bases short and J 7 bases short, with 14 bases between. The CDR3 DNA sequence: TGTGCTAAACCCCGTCCGGGGAACACCATATATTTT. Residues: CAKPRPGNTIYF. Based on the CDR3 plus reference TRBV12-5 and TRBJ1-3, the full variable domain is DARVTQTPRHKVTEMGQEVTMRCQPILGHNTVFWYRQTMMQGLELLAYFRNRAPLDDSGMPKDRFSAEMPDATLATLKIQPSEPRDSAVYFCAKPRPGNTIYFGEGSWLTVV.

The gene calls are TRBV6-5 and TRBJ1-2; D gene uncertain. V was trimmed by 4 bases and J by 0 bases, leaving 12 bases between them. The CDR3 loop spans 15 amino acids. Germline CDR1 is MNHEY and CDR2 is SVGAGI. The CDR3 here is CASSFRSPANYGYTF. CDR3 nucleotides: TGTGCCAGCAGTTTCAGGTCTCCCGCTAACTATGGCTACACCTTC.

This clonotype has a handful of counts. This chain connects TRBV11-2 to TRBJ2-5, with 13 nucleotides matching TRBD2. Germline V gene sequence: CDR1 SGHAT, CDR2 FQNNGV. V gave up 0 bases and J gave up 4 bases; unmatched junction bases: 8. The CDR3 has 18 residues. The DNA for the CDR3 is TGTGCCAGCAGCTTAGAACCACCACGGACTAGCGGGGGAGAGACCCAGTACTTC. Translation gives CASSLEPPRTSGGETQYF.

In its sample, this clonotype was seen a few times. The rearrangement joins TRBV5-8 to TRBJ1-5; perhaps TRBD1 as D (5 bases). Germline lookup yields CDR1 SGHTS and CDR2 YDEGEE. This CDR3 spans 12 amino acids. The CDR3 nucleotides are TGTGCTGCGGGGACGCTCAATCAGCCCCAGCATTTT. It codes for CAAGTLNQPQHF.

The chain recombines TRBV4-1 with TRBJ1-1; D gene uncertain. V lost 1 base to trimming and J lost 1 base, with 10 bases between them. Germline V gives CDR1 MGHRA, CDR2 YSYEKL. The CDR3 length is 15 residues. As DNA, the CDR3 is TGCGCCAGCAGCCAAGTTATCACACGGAACACTGAAGCTTTCTTT. Translated, it gives CASSQVITRNTEAFF.

This rearrangement joins TRBV5-1 to TRBJ1-1; D remains ambiguous. The V and J ends lost 0 bases and 4 bases respectively, with 13 bases between them. CDR1 is SGHRS and CDR2 is YFSETQ in the germline V gene. CDR3 length: 15 amino acids. The CDR3 DNA follows: TGCGCCAGCAGCTTGGAGTTACTAGGGAGCACTGAAGCTTTCTTT. It encodes CASSLELLGSTEAFF.

This clonotype was found a few times. J is TRBJ1-4 and V is TRBV20-1; 7 bases are a match to TRBD1. The CDR3 is 15 residues long. With 0 bases clipped from V and 6 bases from J, the junction kept 7 bases outside the gene matches. The V gene's germline CDR1 is DFQATT and CDR2 SNEGSKA (reference sequence). The CDR3 bases are TGCAGTGCTAGAGATAGCGACAGGGAAGATGAAAAACTGTTTTTT. Its translation is CSARDSDREDEKLFF.

Many counts were recorded for this clonotype. This rearrangement joins TRBV19 to TRBJ2-2, with a possible D match to TRBD2 (6 bases). Trimming cost V 10 bases and J 5 bases, with 11 bases left between them. CDR1 is LNHDA and CDR2 is SQIVND in the germline V gene (reference sequence). The CDR3 has 12 residues. The CDR3 region is CATGAWTGELFF. The CDR3 DNA reads as TGTGCCACGGGAGCGTGGACCGGGGAGCTGTTTTTT. Full variable domain (missing parts from reference TRBV19 and TRBJ2-2): DGGITQSPKYLFRKEGQNVTLSCEQNLNHDAMYWYRQDPGQGLRLIYYSQIVNDFQKGDIAEGYSVSREKKESFPLTVTSAQKNPTAFYLCATGAWTGELFFGEGSRLTVL.

This clonotype was seen ten or more times. The rearrangement links TRBV29-1 to TRBJ2-7; TRBD1 is a possible D gene (6 bases). Looked up from germline, CDR1 is SQVTM and CDR2 is ANQGSEA. The CDR3 contains 11 residues. The V and J ends lost 3 bases and 6 bases respectively, with 9 bases between them. CDR3 sequence: CSVDRGGEQYF. CDR3 in DNA: TGCAGCGTTGACAGGGGTGGCGAGCAGTACTTC.

The gene calls are TRBV13 and TRBJ2-3, with TRBD1 as a possible D gene (5 bases). This CDR3 has 13 residues. V shed 2 bases and J shed 5 bases, with 8 bases lying between them. Germline V CDR1 and CDR2: PRHDT, FYEKMQ (reference sequence). DNA for the CDR3: TGTGCCAGCAGCTTATGGGGCGGAGATACGCAGTATTTT. Its protein product is CASSLWGGDTQYF.

In this sample, this clonotype turned up a few times. Here the CDR3 reads CSARGTGHGRPEAFF. As DNA, the CDR3 is TGCAGTGCTAGAGGGACGGGGCACGGACGTCCTGAAGCTTTCTTT. The chain recombines TRBV20-1 with TRBJ1-1; the D gene is possibly TRBD1 (5 bases). The ends were cut back, 1 base at V and 6 bases at J, with 18 bases in the middle. Germline values: CDR1 DFQATT, CDR2 SNEGSKA (reference sequence). The CDR3 covers 15 residues.

Regarding this clonotype: This is likely an artifact of a read error, given a far larger clone one base away. The gene calls are TRBV2 and TRBJ2-7; 7 bases are a match to TRBD2. The CDR3 spans 12 residues. From germline, CDR1 is SNHLY and CDR2 FYNNEI. CDR3 protein: CASSGGSYDQYF. The CDR3 nucleotides are TGTGCCAGCAGTGGCGGGAGCTACGACCAGTACTTC. Supplemented by reference TRBV2 and TRBJ2-7, the full variable domain reads EPEVTQTPSHQVTQMGQEVILRCVPISNHLYFYWYRQILGQKVEFLVSFYNNEISEKSEIFDDQFSVERPDGSNFTLKIRSTKLEDSAMYFCASSGGSYDQYFGPGTRLTVT.

The J gene is TRBJ2-2, the V gene TRBV19; no clear D. Trimming pared 8 bases from V and 4 bases from J, leaving 5 bases between. This CDR3 region has 11 residues. CDR1 and CDR2 from the germline V gene are LNHDA and SQIVND (reference sequence). CDR3 protein: CASYATGELFF. The DNA of the CDR3 is TGTGCCAGTTATGCCACCGGGGAGCTGTTTTTT.

To note about this clonotype: One junction end does not reproduce the germline sequence, and a read error may be involved. V usage is TRBV11-2 and J usage is TRBJ2-2; D is unclear. Germline CDR1 reads SGHAT; CDR2 reads FQNNGV. CDR3 length equals 12 residues. DNA for the CDR3: TGTGCCGGCAGCTCGTACACCGGGGAGCTGTTTTTT. This gives the protein CAGSSYTGELFF.

The CDR3 DNA reads as TGTGCCAGCCAGCCCTGGACAGGGAGGGACACTGAAGCTTTCTTT. Its protein product is CASQPWTGRDTEAFF. The rearrangement uses TRBV19 and TRBJ1-1; 8 bases align to TRBD1. Germline CDR1 reads LNHDA; CDR2 reads SQIVND (reference sequence). The CDR3 totals 15 residues. Germline trimming cut 9 bases from V and 3 bases from J; bases unmatched to any gene: 12.

This clonotype has only a few counts. The chain links TRBV7-9 to TRBJ1-2; D is possibly TRBD1 (5 bases). CDR1 and CDR2 (germline): SEHNR, FQNEAQ (reference sequence). The CDR3 totals 15 residues. V was pared by 4 bases and J by 3 bases, with 15 bases between. CDR3 amino acids: CASSSGGGDHYGYTF. The CDR3 DNA follows: TGTGCCAGCAGCTCCGGCGGGGGGGACCACTATGGCTACACCTTC.

This clonotype was found a few times. The gene calls are TRBV12-3 or TRBV12-4 and TRBJ2-7; D is undetermined. This CDR3 is 12 amino acids long. The V and J ends lost 3 bases and 5 bases respectively, with 8 bases between them. The DNA for the CDR3 is TGTGCCAGCAGTTTGAAAGGTAACGAGCAGTACTTC. Amino acids: CASSLKGNEQYF.

This clonotype was observed many times. The chain employs TRBV5-1 and TRBJ1-1, with 8 bases aligning to TRBD1. Trimming took 0 bases from V and 11 from J; bases not matched to a gene: 6. Germline CDR1 and CDR2: SGHRS and YFSETQ. The CDR3 extends over 13 amino acids. DNA for the CDR3: TGCGCCAGCAGCTTGGGACAGGGGCTGCAGGCTTTCTTT. Its protein is CASSLGQGLQAFF.

This clonotype appeared many times. This sequence joins TRBV2 and TRBJ2-6; D is uncertain. Per the germline V gene, CDR1 is SNHLY and CDR2 is FYNNEI. CDR3 length: 15 amino acids. Trimming took off 7 bases at V and 0 bases at J, with 10 bases between the two ends. CDR3 protein: CASIQFSSGANVLTF. The DNA of the CDR3 is TGTGCCAGCATACAGTTCAGCTCTGGGGCCAACGTCCTGACTTTC. The whole variable domain, filled in from reference TRBV2 and TRBJ2-6, reads EPEVTQTPSHQVTQMGQEVILRCVPISNHLYFYWYRQILGQKVEFLVSFYNNEISEKSEIFDDQFSVERPDGSNFTLKIRSTKLEDSAMYFCASIQFSSGANVLTFGAGSRLTVL.

The V gene is TRBV5-4, the J gene TRBJ2-7, with a tentative D call TRBD2 (6 bases). Germline CDR1 is SGHNT and CDR2 is YYREEE (reference sequence). The ends were cut back, 4 bases at V and 2 bases at J, with 16 bases in the middle. The CDR3 has 15 residues. The CDR3 DNA sequence: TGTGCCAGCAGCCCGGGCGGGACCAGCACCTACGAGCAGTACTTC. Its protein is CASSPGGTSTYEQYF.

The DNA for the CDR3 is TGTGCCAGCAGTTTGGGTGGTTGGGCCTACGAGCAGTACTTC. This codes for CASSLGGWAYEQYF. The chain employs TRBV12-3 or TRBV12-4 and TRBJ2-7; D is unresolved. This CDR3 region has 14 residues. V was clipped by 3 bases and J by 2 bases, with 11 bases between them.

This clonotype has a count of ten or more. The V and J genes are TRBV29-1 and TRBJ2-2; D tentatively fits TRBD1 or TRBD2 (5 bases each). Per germline, CDR1 SQVTM and CDR2 ANQGSEA. Trimming removed 4 bases at V and 2 bases at J, with 11 bases between. The CDR3 is made up of 14 amino acids. DNA for the CDR3: TGCAGCGTTGGCCAAAGGGACAACACCGGGGAGCTGTTTTTT. It specifies CSVGQRDNTGELFF.